These T cell receptor beta chains were read from a single sample in a study of blood T cell repertoires in COVID-19. The repertoire was sequenced with immunoSEQ multiplex PCR; TCRdb's copy has only in-frame clones and lacks some. The data hold roughly 80,000 clones, with approximately 86% observed a single time. Sequenced sample: peripheral blood. Receptors originate from an older woman with acute or convalescent COVID-19. Both conserved end residues are part of each CDR3. The D gene is left open where the match is weak. Clone size, where shown, is once, few, many, or a class for clones that have expanded.

j_gene	d_gene	abundance	len	v_gene	CDR3aa	CDR3nt
TRBJ1-2	NA	NA	15	TRBV11-2	CASSLTLDRDYGYTF	TGTGCCAGCAGCCTCACCCTCGACAGAGACTATGGCTACACCTTC
TRBJ2-2	NA	NA	14	TRBV19	CASSSIVNTGELFF	TGTGCCAGTAGTAGCATAGTGAACACCGGGGAGCTGTTTTTT
TRBJ2-7	TRBD2	NA	13	TRBV28	CASSLIAGYEQYF	TGTGCCAGCAGTTTAATAGCGGGCTACGAGCAGTACTTC
TRBJ1-5	NA	once	16	TRBV29-1	CSVPRRDRTVNQPQHF	TGCAGCGTTCCTAGGAGGGACCGTACCGTCAATCAGCCCCAGCATTTT
TRBJ1-6	TRBD1	once	17	TRBV7-2	CASSLRQGVPYNSPLHF	TGTGCCAGCAGCCTCCGACAGGGAGTCCCCTATAATTCACCCCTCCACTTT
TRBJ1-4	TRBD1	few	18	TRBV27	CASSLRRDRGLSNEKLFF	TGTGCCAGCAGTTTACGCCGGGACAGGGGGCTCTCTAATGAAAAACTGTTTTTT
TRBJ2-3	NA	NA	16	TRBV11-1	CASTRVAGGRTDTQYF	TGTGCCAGCACCAGGGTAGCAGGGGGGCGCACAGATACGCAGTATTTT
TRBJ1-3	NA	NA	15	TRBV10-3	CAIRPTGNSGNTIYF	TGTGCCATCCGCCCTACGGGAAACTCTGGAAACACCATATATTTT
TRBJ1-5	TRBD1	NA	16	TRBV18	CASSPAGTGLEKPQHF	TGTGCCAGCTCACCCGCCGGGACAGGGTTGGAAAAGCCCCAGCATTTT
TRBJ2-2	NA	NA	14	TRBV30	CAWRAGSRTGELFF	TGTGCCTGGAGGGCAGGGTCGAGAACCGGGGAGCTGTTTTTT
TRBJ2-7	NA	NA	12	TRBV30	CAWGRLGYEQYF	TGTGCCTGGGGTAGGCTAGGCTACGAGCAGTACTTC
TRBJ2-7	NA	once	17	TRBV7-2	CASSLEGGPLSSYEQYF	TGTGCCAGCAGCTTAGAAGGGGGTCCTCTGAGCTCCTACGAGCAGTACTTC
TRBJ1-2	NA	NA	15	TRBV2	CASRYDPAEDYGYTF	TGTGCCAGCAGATATGACCCTGCGGAGGACTATGGCTACACCTTC
TRBJ1-1	NA	NA	15	TRBV4-1	CASSQEGRVHAEAFF	TGCGCCAGCAGCCAAGAGGGGAGGGTTCACGCTGAAGCTTTCTTT
TRBJ1-6	TRBD1	NA	17	TRBV20-1	CSASPTPGQRDNSPLHF	TGCAGTGCTAGTCCAACTCCGGGACAGAGGGATAATTCACCCCTCCACTTT
TRBJ2-2	NA	NA	12	TRBV12-3/TRBV12-4	CASSFGTGELFF	TGTGCCAGCAGTTTCGGCACCGGGGAGCTGTTTTTT
TRBJ2-3	NA	NA	15	TRBV5-6	CASSLGTTRTDTQYF	TGTGCCAGCAGTCTCGGGACAACGCGCACAGATACGCAGTATTTT
TRBJ1-5	TRBD1	NA	14	TRBV6-2/TRBV6-3	CASSYDRADQPQHF	TGTGCCAGCAGTTACGACAGGGCCGATCAGCCCCAGCATTTT
TRBJ2-2	NA	NA	14	TRBV14	CASSQGQYTGELFF	TGTGCCAGCAGCCAAGGACAGTACACCGGGGAGCTGTTTTTT
TRBJ2-7	NA	NA	16	TRBV3-1/TRBV3-2	CASSPSWTAVSYEQYF	TGTGCCAGCAGCCCATCGTGGACAGCCGTCTCCTACGAGCAGTACTTC